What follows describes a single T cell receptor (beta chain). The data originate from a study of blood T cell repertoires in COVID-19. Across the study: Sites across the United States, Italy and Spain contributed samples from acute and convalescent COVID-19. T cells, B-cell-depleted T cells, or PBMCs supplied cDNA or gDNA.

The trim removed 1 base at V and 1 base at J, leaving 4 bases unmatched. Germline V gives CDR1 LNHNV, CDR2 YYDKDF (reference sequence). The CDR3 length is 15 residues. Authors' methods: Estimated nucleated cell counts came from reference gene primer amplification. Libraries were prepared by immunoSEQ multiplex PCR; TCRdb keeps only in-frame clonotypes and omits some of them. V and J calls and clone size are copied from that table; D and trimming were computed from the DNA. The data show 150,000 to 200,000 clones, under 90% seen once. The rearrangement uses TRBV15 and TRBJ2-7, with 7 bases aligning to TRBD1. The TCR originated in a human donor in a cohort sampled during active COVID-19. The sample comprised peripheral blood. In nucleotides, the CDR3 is TGTGCCACCAGCAGAGGGACAGGCTTATCCTACGAGCAGTACTTC. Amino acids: CATSRGTGLSYEQYF.